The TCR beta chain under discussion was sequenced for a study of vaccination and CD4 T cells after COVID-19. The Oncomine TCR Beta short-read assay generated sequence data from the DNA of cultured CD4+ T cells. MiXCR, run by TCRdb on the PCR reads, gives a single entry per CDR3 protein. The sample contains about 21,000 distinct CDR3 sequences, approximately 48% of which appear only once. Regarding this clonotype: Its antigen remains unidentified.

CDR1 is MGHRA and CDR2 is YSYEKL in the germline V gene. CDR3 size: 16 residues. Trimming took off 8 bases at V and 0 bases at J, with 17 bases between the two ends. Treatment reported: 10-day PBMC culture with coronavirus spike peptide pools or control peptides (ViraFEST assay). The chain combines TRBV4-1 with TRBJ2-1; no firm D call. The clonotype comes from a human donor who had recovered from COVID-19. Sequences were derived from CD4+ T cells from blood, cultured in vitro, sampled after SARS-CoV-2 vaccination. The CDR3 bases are TGCGCCAGCCTAACCTTGGAGACGAGCTCCTACAATGAGCAGTTCTTC. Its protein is CASLTLETSSYNEQFF.